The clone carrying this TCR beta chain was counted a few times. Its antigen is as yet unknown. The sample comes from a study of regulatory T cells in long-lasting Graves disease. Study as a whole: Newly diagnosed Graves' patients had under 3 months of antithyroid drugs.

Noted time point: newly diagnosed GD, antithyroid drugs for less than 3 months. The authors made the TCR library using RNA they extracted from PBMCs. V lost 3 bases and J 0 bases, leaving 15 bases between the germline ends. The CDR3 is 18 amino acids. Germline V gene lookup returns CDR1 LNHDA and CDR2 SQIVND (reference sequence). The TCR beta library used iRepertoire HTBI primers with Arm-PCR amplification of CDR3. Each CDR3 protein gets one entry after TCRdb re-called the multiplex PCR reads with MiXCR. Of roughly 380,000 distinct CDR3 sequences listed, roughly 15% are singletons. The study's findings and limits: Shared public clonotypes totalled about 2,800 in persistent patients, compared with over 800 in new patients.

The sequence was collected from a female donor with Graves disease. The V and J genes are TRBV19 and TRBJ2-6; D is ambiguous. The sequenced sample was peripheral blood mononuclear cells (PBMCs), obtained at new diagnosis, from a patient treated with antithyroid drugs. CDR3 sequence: CASSIGQIYVSGANVLTF. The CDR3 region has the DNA TGTGCCAGTAGTATCGGTCAGATTTATGTCTCTGGGGCCAACGTCCTGACTTTC.